A selection of T cell receptor beta chains follows, all from one sample in a study of blood T cell repertoires in COVID-19. Clones were read by immunoSEQ multiplex PCR, and TCRdb kept only the in-frame ones, dropping some. This repertoire shows 140,000 or so clones, roughly 86% found once; its top ten account for 3.4%. The source material was PBMCs or T cells enriched from blood (not recorded which). The receptors here all came from a woman aged 50 to 65 with acute COVID-19. Both conserved end residues are part of each CDR3. The order of the fields is V gene, D gene, clone size, CDR3 length, J gene, CDR3 protein, CDR3 DNA. D genes are given only for firm matches. For some rows the clone size is stated as once, few or many, or as a class when expanded; others skip it.

v_call: TRBV9; d_call: .; clone_size: .; cdr3_length: 15; j_call: TRBJ2-3; cdr3_aa: CASSVGGAGTDTQYF; cdr3_nt: TGTGCCAGCAGCGTGGGGGGGGCAGGCACAGATACGCAGTATTTT
v_call: TRBV30; d_call: .; clone_size: .; cdr3_length: 13; j_call: TRBJ1-2; cdr3_aa: CAWGQGGLYGYTF; cdr3_nt: TGTGCCTGGGGCCAGGGAGGGCTTTATGGCTACACCTTC
v_call: TRBV2; d_call: TRBD1; clone_size: .; cdr3_length: 15; j_call: TRBJ1-5; cdr3_aa: CASASTGGDNQPQHF; cdr3_nt: TGTGCCAGCGCAAGTACAGGGGGTGACAATCAGCCCCAGCATTTT
v_call: TRBV5-1; d_call: TRBD2; clone_size: .; cdr3_length: 15; j_call: TRBJ2-1; cdr3_aa: CACSPGTSDGNEQFF; cdr3_nt: TGCGCCTGCTCACCCGGGACTAGCGATGGTAATGAGCAGTTCTTC
v_call: TRBV19; d_call: TRBD1; clone_size: .; cdr3_length: 12; j_call: TRBJ1-1; cdr3_aa: CASRDRNTEAFF; cdr3_nt: TGTGCCAGCAGGGACAGAAACACTGAAGCTTTCTTT
v_call: TRBV3-1/TRBV3-2; d_call: .; clone_size: .; cdr3_length: 13; j_call: TRBJ1-2; cdr3_aa: CASSRRAGYGYTF; cdr3_nt: TGTGCCAGCAGCCGCAGGGCTGGCTATGGCTACACCTTC
v_call: TRBV28; d_call: TRBD2; clone_size: .; cdr3_length: 19; j_call: TRBJ2-1; cdr3_aa: CASTPTGGARTSGSGWEFF; cdr3_nt: TGTGCCAGCACCCCGACAGGGGGCGCCCGGACTAGCGGGAGCGGGTGGGAGTTCTTC
v_call: TRBV7-2; d_call: TRBD1; clone_size: .; cdr3_length: 15; j_call: TRBJ1-2; cdr3_aa: CASSRDSQTLYGYTF; cdr3_nt: TGTGCCAGCAGCCGGGACAGTCAAACTCTCTATGGCTACACCTTC
v_call: TRBV4-3; d_call: .; clone_size: .; cdr3_length: 14; j_call: TRBJ1-2; cdr3_aa: CASSQEAGGVGYTF; cdr3_nt: TGCGCCAGCAGCCAAGAGGCGGGAGGAGTTGGCTACACCTTC
v_call: TRBV11-2; d_call: .; clone_size: few; cdr3_length: 14; j_call: TRBJ2-3; cdr3_aa: CASSLDRDTDTQYF; cdr3_nt: TGTGCCAGCAGCTTAGACAGGGACACAGATACGCAGTATTTT